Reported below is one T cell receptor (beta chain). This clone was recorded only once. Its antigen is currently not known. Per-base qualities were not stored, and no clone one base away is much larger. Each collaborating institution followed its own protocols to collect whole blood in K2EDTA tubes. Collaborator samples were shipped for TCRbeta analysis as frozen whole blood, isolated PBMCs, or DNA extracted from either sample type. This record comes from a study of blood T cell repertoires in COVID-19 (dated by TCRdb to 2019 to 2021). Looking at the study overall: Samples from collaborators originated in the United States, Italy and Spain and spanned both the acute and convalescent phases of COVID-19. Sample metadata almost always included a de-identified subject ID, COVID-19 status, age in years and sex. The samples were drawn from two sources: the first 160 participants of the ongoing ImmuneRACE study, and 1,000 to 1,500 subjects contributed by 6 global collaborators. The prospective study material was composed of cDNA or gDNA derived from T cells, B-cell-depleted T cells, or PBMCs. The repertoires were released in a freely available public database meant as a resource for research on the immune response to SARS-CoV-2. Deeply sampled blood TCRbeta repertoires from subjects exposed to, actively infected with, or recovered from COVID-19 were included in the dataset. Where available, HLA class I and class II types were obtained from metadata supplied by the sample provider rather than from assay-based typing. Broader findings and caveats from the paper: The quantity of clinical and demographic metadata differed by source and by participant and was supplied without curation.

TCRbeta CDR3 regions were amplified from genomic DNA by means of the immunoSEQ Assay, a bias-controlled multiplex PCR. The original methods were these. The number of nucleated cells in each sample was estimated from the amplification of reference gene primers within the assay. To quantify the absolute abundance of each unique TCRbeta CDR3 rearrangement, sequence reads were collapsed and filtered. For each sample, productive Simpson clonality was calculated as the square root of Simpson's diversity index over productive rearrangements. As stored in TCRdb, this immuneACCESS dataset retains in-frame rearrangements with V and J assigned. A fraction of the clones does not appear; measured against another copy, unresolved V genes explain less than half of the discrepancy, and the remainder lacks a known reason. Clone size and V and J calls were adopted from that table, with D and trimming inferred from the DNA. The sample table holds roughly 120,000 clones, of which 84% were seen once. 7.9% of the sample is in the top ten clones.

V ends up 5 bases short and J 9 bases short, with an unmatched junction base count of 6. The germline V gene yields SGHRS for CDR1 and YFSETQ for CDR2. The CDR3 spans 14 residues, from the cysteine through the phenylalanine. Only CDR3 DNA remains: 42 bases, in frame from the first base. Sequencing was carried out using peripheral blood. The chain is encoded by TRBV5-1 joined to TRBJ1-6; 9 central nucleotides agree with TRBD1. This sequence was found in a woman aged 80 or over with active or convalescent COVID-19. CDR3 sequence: CASRPDRGSSPLHF. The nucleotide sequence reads TGCGCCAGCAGGCCAGACAGGGGGAGTTCACCCCTCCACTTT.